These 25 T cell receptor beta chains were sequenced from one sample in a study of tumor and adjacent non-tumor tissue in lung cancer. No cell sorting was done before RNA was extracted from the tissue. More than 3 cm separated this lung sample from the edge of the tumor. Three rounds of nested PCR, following a modified ARM-PCR protocol, produced the TCRbeta library. Via MiXCR, TCRdb re-called the multiplex PCR reads, giving one row per CDR3 protein. The table includes roughly 75,000 distinct CDR3 sequences, about 82% detected once. Material for sequencing was distant non-tumor lung tissue. These receptors were obtained from a man between 60 and 75 years old with non-small cell lung cancer.

For this clonotype: One end of the junction is discordant with germline, which a read error may explain. CDR3 bases: TGTGTCAGCGGCCCGGGGACTAGCGACCAGGAGACCCAGTACTTC. The encoded protein is CVSGPGTSDQETQYF. The chain links TRBV4-2 to TRBJ2-5, with 10 bases that match TRBD2. This CDR3 is 15 amino acids long. From germline, CDR1 is LGHNA and CDR2 YNFKEQ.

As concerns this clonotype: A read error may produce the germline difference seen at one junction end. The rearrangement links TRBV20-1 to TRBJ2-5, with TRBD2 matching 9 bases. Germline CDR1 reads DFQATT; CDR2 reads SNEGSKA (reference sequence). The CDR3 runs to 17 residues. This chain's CDR3 is CGAKDMKGTSKRETQYF. CDR3 nucleotides: TGCGGTGCTAAAGATATGAAGGGGACTAGCAAGAGAGAGACCCAGTACTTC.

In the case of this clonotype: A single base separates this from a much larger clone, so it may be a read error. The chain combines TRBV5-6 with TRBJ2-1; D unresolved. The CDR3 sequence is 15 residues long. Looked up from germline, CDR1 is SGHDT and CDR2 is YYEEEE. The CDR3 loop is CTSSLVAGYGNEQFF. In nucleotides, the CDR3 is TGTACCAGCAGCTTGGTGGCAGGTTATGGCAATGAGCAGTTCTTC.

This clonotype was recorded at least ten times. The rearrangement links TRBV6-6 to TRBJ2-7; D is unresolved. With 2 bases removed from V and 0 bases from J, the gap between germline ends came to 14 bases. Germline V CDR1 and CDR2: MNHNY, SVGAGI (reference sequence). The CDR3 has 16 residues. For the CDR3, the DNA is TGTGCCAGCAGTTACATTCCTGGTCAGAGCTCCTACGAGCAGTACTTC. This sequence encodes CASSYIPGQSSYEQYF.

This clonotype occurred a few times. One end of the junction is discordant with germline, which a read error may explain. The chain links TRBV11-3 to TRBJ2-2; 7 bases fit TRBD2. From germline, CDR1 is SGHNT and CDR2 YENEEA. CDR3 length: 14 amino acids. The CDR3: CAGSLAGPGGRLFF. As DNA, the CDR3 is TGTGCCGGCAGTCTAGCCGGACCGGGGGGAAGGCTGTTTTTT.

In the case of this clonotype: One end of the junction is discordant with germline, which a read error may explain. The chain uses TRBV12-3 or TRBV12-4 and TRBJ1-1; the D gene is possibly TRBD1 (5 bases). There are 15 residues in the CDR3. The CDR3 DNA is TGTGCCAGCAGCTTACCAGGGATACTGAACACTGAAGCTTTCTTC. Translating it yields CASSLPGILNTEAFF.

The rearrangement joins TRBV5-4 to TRBJ1-1, with D perhaps matching TRBD1 (6 bases). In germline, CDR1 is SGHNT, CDR2 YYREEE (reference sequence). CDR3 size: 15 residues. The ends were cut back, 7 bases at V and 8 bases at J, with 24 bases in the middle. DNA for the CDR3: TGTGCCAGCGGACCACCGGGGGCGGCGGGGACCGAAGCTTTCTTT. It yields the protein CASGPPGAAGTEAFF.

Details on this clonotype: The junction departs from germline at one end; a sequencing error may be responsible. The J gene is TRBJ1-5, the V gene TRBV11-3; TRBD1 might be the D (6 bases). The germline gives CDR1 SGHNT, CDR2 YENEEA. The CDR3 is 13 amino acids. The CDR3 DNA follows: TGTGCCAGCACCTTATCGGGGGCACTCAGCCAGCATTTT. Translating gives CASTLSGALSQHF.

Note on this clonotype: A read error may account for a junction end that differs from germline. This chain connects TRBV20-1 to TRBJ2-1; D might be TRBD2 (6 bases). The CDR3 is made up of 15 amino acids. CDR1 and CDR2 from the germline V gene are DFQATT and SNEGSKA (reference sequence). The CDR3 bases are TGCAGTGCCACGATAGGGGCGGGAATCGGGAATGAACAGTTCTTC. It specifies CSATIGAGIGNEQFF.

Comments on this clonotype: The conserved phenylalanine or tryptophan is not found at the CDR3 terminus, so this likely reflects a read error. The genes are TRBV6-2 or TRBV6-3 and TRBJ2-4, with D uncertain. The CDR3 totals 17 residues. Trimming stripped 0 bases from V and 6 bases from J, with 18 bases between. CDR1 is MNHEY and CDR2 is SVGEGT in the germline V gene. DNA of the CDR3: TGTGCCAGCAGTTACTCAATGGCAGGTGGTACGTTAAACATTCAGTACTTG. It specifies CASSYSMAGGTLNIQYL.

Comments on this clonotype: Mismatch with germline at one junction end may stem from a read error. The chain uses TRBV9 and TRBJ1-6, with a possible D match to TRBD1 (5 bases). The length of the CDR3 is 16 residues. Germline lookup yields CDR1 SGDLS and CDR2 YYNGEE. The CDR3 here is CVSSATVDPYNSPLHF. CDR3 nucleotides: TGTGTCAGCAGCGCGACAGTTGACCCGTATAATTCACCCCTCCACTTT.

The chain carries TRBV6-2 or TRBV6-3 and TRBJ2-7; D is ambiguous. The CDR3 spans 13 residues. Germline V gene sequence: CDR1 MNHEY, CDR2 SVGEGT. The V end lost 10 bases, the J end lost 0 bases, and 13 bases lay between the germline ends. This CDR3 is CAITTPSSYEQYF. The CDR3 region has the DNA TGTGCCATCACTACCCCAAGCTCCTACGAGCAGTACTTC.

Concerning this clonotype: The DNA is left out, because the CDR3 cannot be placed on it with certainty; the CDR3 is given as TCRdb lists it. The gene calls are TRBV11-2 and TRBJ1-1; TRBD1 was called by the table and not checked on the DNA. From germline, CDR1 is SGHAT and CDR2 FQNNGV. The CDR3 adds up to 14 amino acids, both ends counted. The CDR3 reads CANSLVGRGTEVFF.

This rearrangement joins TRBV11-3 to TRBJ2-2, with TRBD2 matching over 7 bases. Germline lookup yields CDR1 SGHNT and CDR2 YENEEA. Losses at the gene ends were 3 bases for V and 6 bases for J; bases not matched to a gene: 16. The CDR3 has 18 residues. DNA for the CDR3: TGTGCCAGCAGCTTCCGGGGAGCGGGGAGATACGGAGCCGGGGAGCTGTTTTTT. It yields the protein CASSFRGAGRYGAGELFF.

Concerning this clonotype itself: One junction end does not reproduce the germline sequence, and a read error may be involved. The V gene is TRBV6-2 or TRBV6-3, the J gene TRBJ2-3; no clear D gene. Germline V lookup: CDR1 MNHEY, CDR2 SVGEGT. This CDR3 contains 14 residues. DNA for the CDR3: TGTGCCAGCCAGACTCACCTTTCCACAGATACGCAATTTTTT. This sequence encodes CASQTHLSTDTQFF.

Details on this clonotype: With a much larger clone just one base away, this may be a read error. The chain has TRBV24-1 and TRBJ2-1; 7 bases match TRBD1. Germline V gives CDR1 KGHDR, CDR2 SFDVKD. The CDR3 totals 14 residues. For the CDR3, the DNA is TGTGCCACCTGTGATGTGACAGGGTCCAATGAGCAGTTCTTC. This encodes CATCDVTGSNEQFF.

The rearrangement uses TRBV11-1 and TRBJ2-2; D may be TRBD2 (6 bases). Trimming took 6 bases from V and 5 from J, leaving 25 bases between them. Germline V gene lookup returns CDR1 SGHAT and CDR2 FQDESV (reference sequence). The CDR3 runs 18 residues. The CDR3 sequence: CASRQAGFRPRGTGELFF. The CDR3 region has the DNA TGTGCCAGCAGACAAGCGGGTTTCCGACCCCGAGGGACCGGGGAGCTGTTTTTT.

Points on this clonotype: A much larger clone lies a single base off, so this may be a read error. V and J are TRBV6-5 and TRBJ1-2, with a tentative D call TRBD1 (6 bases). Germline-derived CDR1 and CDR2 are MNHEY and SVGAGI. The CDR3 contains 15 residues. Trimming shortened V by 5 bases and J by 5 bases, and 18 bases separated the two germline ends. CDR3 sequence: CASSILQGREYGYTF. The CDR3 DNA reads as TGTGCCAGCAGTATCCTACAGGGAAGAGAGTATGGCTACACCTTC.

Regarding this clonotype: The conserved phenylalanine or tryptophan is not found at the CDR3 terminus, so this likely reflects a read error. The J gene is TRBJ1-4, the V gene TRBV11-3; D may be TRBD1 (5 bases). V lost 0 bases and J 8 bases, leaving 16 bases between the germline ends. This CDR3 is built from 16 residues. The germline CDR1 and CDR2 sequences are SGHNT and YENEEA. CDR3 protein: CASSLDLTRVKEKLFL. CDR3 bases: TGTGCCAGCAGCTTAGATCTAACCAGGGTAAAAGAAAAACTGTTTCTT.

On this clonotype itself: One end of the junction does not line up with germline, which may come from a read error. CDR3 nucleotide sequence: TGCAGTCCTAGGCATAGTAGACAGTCGTCCTACAATGAGCAGTTTTTC. Its protein product is CSPRHSRQSSYNEQFF. The V gene is TRBV20-1, the J gene TRBJ2-1, with a weak D call TRBD1 (5 bases). Germline loops: CDR1 DFQATT, CDR2 SNEGSKA (reference sequence). The CDR3 has 16 amino acids.

The chain joins TRBV20-1 to TRBJ1-6; tentatively, D is TRBD1 (5 bases). The germline V gene has CDR1 DFQATT and CDR2 SNEGSKA (reference sequence). The germline V and J ends were trimmed by 4 bases and 9 bases, with 13 bases remaining between them. This CDR3 has 13 amino acids. Written as DNA, the CDR3 is TGCAGTGCTAAGACAGACAGTCTTTCACCCCTCCACTTT. It encodes CSAKTDSLSPLHF.

J is TRBJ2-3 and V is TRBV4-3, with D possibly TRBD2 on 6 matching bases. V lost 0 bases and J 12 bases, leaving 22 bases between the germline ends. The CDR3 covers 16 residues. Germline CDR1 and CDR2: LGHNA and YSLEER. The CDR3 sequence is CASSQERAGTTDIQYF. The CDR3 DNA reads as TGCGCCAGCAGCCAAGAAAGAGCGGGCACCACAGATATTCAGTATTTT.

A remark on this clonotype: The junction departs from germline at one end; a sequencing error may be responsible. The V and J genes are TRBV4-1 and TRBJ2-1; 9 nucleotides agree with TRBD2. Germline assignment: CDR1 MGHRA and CDR2 YSYEKL. This CDR3 region has 15 residues. This chain's CDR3 is CASSLVGGRAREQLF. The CDR3 DNA follows: TGCGCCAGCAGCCTGGTGGGCGGGAGGGCCCGTGAGCAGTTATTC.

To note about this clonotype: Without the conserved terminal phenylalanine or tryptophan, this CDR3 likely stems from a read error. The chain is built from TRBV11-2 and TRBJ2-6, with TRBD2 matching over 11 bases. Germline V gene data show CDR1 as SGHAT and CDR2 as FQNNGV. The CDR3 sequence is 18 residues long. V was clipped by 7 bases and J by 0 bases; unmatched bases: 8. The CDR3 spells CASTPTSGGASGANVLTS. CDR3 coding DNA: TGTGCCAGCACTCCAACTAGCGGGGGAGCCTCTGGGGCCAACGTCCTGACTTCC.

This chain connects TRBV20-1 to TRBJ1-2; D perhaps matches TRBD1 (5 bases). The length of the CDR3 is 15 residues. Deletions cut 0 bases from V and 6 bases from J, with 17 bases between. In germline, CDR1 is DFQATT, CDR2 SNEGSKA (reference sequence). The CDR3 nucleotides are TGCAGTGCTAGAGAGTGGGCATGGGGCGCGCATGGCTACACCTTC. Translated: CSAREWAWGAHGYTF.